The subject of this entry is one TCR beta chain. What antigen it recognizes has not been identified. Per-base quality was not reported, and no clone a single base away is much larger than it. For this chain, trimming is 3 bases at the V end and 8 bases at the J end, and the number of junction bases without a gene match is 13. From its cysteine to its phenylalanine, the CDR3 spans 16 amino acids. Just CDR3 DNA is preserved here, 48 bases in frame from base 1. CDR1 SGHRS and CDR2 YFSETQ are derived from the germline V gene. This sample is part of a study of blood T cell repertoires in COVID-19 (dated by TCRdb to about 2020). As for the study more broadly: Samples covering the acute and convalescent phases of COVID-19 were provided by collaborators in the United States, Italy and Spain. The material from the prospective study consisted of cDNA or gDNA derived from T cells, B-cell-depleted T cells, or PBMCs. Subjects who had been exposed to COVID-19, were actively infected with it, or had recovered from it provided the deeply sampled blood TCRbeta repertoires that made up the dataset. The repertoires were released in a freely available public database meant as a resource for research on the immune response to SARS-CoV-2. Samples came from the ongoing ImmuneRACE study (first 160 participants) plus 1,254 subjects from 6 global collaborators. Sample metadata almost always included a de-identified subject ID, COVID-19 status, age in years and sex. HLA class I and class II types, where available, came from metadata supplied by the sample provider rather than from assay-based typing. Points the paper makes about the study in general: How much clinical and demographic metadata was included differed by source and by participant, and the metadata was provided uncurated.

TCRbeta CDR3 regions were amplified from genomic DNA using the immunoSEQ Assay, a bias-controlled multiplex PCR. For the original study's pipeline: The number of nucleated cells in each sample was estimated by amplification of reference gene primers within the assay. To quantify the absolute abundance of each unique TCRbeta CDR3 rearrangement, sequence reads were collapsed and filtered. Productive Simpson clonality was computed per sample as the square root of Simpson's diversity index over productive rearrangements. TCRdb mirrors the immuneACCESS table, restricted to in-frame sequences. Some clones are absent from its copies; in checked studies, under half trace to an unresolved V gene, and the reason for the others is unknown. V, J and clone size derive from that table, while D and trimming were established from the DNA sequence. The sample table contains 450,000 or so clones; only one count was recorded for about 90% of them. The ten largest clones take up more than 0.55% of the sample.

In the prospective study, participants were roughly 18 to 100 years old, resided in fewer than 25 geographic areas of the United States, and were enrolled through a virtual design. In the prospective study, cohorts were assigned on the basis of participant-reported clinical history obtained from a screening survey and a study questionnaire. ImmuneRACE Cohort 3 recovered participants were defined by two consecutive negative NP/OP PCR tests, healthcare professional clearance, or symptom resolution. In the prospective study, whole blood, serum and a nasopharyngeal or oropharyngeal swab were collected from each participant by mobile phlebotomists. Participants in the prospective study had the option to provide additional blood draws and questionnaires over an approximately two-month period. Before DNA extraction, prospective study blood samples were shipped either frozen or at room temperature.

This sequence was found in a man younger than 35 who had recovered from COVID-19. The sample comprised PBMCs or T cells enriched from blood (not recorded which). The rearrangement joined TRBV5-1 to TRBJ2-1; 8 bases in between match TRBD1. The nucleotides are TGCGCCAGCAGCTCTCCGACAGGGGACTTTAGCGATGAGCAGTTCTTC. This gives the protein CASSSPTGDFSDEQFF.